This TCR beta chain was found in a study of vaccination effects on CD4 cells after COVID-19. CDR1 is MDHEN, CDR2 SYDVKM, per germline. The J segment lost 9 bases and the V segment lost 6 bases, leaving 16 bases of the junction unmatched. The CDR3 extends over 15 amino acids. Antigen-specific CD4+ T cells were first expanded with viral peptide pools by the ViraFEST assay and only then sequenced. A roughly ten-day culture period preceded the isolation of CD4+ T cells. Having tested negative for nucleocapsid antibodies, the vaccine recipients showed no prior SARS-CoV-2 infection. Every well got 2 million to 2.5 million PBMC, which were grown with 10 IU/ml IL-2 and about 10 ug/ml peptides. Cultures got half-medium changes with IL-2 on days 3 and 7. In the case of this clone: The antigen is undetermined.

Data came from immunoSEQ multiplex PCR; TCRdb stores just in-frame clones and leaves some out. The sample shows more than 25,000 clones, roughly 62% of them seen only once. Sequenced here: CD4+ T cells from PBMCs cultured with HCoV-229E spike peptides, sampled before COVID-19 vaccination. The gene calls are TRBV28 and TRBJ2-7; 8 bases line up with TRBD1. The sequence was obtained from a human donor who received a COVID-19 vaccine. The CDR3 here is CASSPLGGQAWVQYF. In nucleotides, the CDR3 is TGTGCCAGCAGCCCTCTTGGGGGACAGGCATGGGTGCAGTACTTC.